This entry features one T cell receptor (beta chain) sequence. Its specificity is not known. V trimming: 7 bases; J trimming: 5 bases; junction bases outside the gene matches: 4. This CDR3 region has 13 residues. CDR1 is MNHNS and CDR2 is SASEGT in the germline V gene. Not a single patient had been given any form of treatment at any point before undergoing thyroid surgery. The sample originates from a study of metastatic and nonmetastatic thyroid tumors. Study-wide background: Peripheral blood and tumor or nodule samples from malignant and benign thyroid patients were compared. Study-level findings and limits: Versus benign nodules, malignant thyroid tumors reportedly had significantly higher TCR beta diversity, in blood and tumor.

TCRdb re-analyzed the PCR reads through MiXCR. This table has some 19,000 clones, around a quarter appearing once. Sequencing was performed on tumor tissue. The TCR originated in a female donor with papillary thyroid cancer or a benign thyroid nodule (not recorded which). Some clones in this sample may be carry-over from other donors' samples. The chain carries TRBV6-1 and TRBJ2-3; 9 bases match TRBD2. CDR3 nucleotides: TGTGCCAGCATCCTGACTAGCGGAGATACGCAGTATTTT. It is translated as CASILTSGDTQYF.